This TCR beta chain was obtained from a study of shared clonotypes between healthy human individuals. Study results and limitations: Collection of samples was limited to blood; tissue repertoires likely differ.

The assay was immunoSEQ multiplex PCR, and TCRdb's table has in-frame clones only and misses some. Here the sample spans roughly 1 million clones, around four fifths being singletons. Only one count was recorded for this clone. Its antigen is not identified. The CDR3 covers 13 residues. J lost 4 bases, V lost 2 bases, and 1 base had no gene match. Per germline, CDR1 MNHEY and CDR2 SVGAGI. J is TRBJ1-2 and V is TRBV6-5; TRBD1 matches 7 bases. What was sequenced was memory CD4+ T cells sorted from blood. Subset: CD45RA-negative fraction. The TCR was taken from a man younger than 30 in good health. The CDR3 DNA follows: TGTGCCAGCAGTTACGGGGACAGCTATGGCTACACCTTC. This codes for CASSYGDSYGYTF.